This TCR beta chain was captured in a study of blood T cell repertoires in COVID-19. Study summary: Some COVID-19 samples were acute and others convalescent; all came from the United States, Italy and Spain. T cells, B-cell-depleted T cells, or PBMCs provided the cDNA or gDNA that served as material.

The table came from immunoSEQ multiplex PCR; TCRdb's copy has only in-frame clones and leaves some out. The data show a few hundred thousand clones, roughly 89% seen once. Participants were aged about 18 to 89 years from some 24 US areas. Participants' own reports of clinical history determined their cohort assignment. Germline-derived CDR1 and CDR2 are SQVTM and ANQGSEA. The CDR3 loop spans 13 amino acids. V was shortened by 4 bases and J by 5 bases, with 14 bases between the two germline ends. Material for sequencing was PBMCs or T cells enriched from blood (not recorded which). The sequence was obtained from a young woman with acute COVID-19. The rearrangement uses TRBV29-1 and TRBJ1-1; D is undetermined. CDR3 loop: CSVVAGWRTEAFF. CDR3 sequence (DNA): TGCAGCGTTGTAGCCGGGTGGCGGACTGAAGCTTTCTTT.